Presented here are 15 T cell receptor beta chains from one specimen sequenced in a study of immune evolution from preneoplasia to lung adenocarcinoma. This table comes from immunoSEQ multiplex PCR, and its TCRdb copy is limited to in-frame clones, with some not included. The table has around 8,000 clones, approximately 80% seen once. Material: FFPE minimally invasive lung adenocarcinoma tissue. The receptors here all came from a person between 70 and 80 years old with lung adenocarcinoma.

The genes are TRBV6-1 and TRBJ2-7; TRBD1 is a possible D gene (6 bases). The CDR3 is 14 amino acids. Germline lookup yields CDR1 MNHNS and CDR2 SASEGT. Trimming shortened V by 6 bases and J by 4 bases, and 16 bases separated the two germline ends. CDR3 coding DNA: TGTGCCAGCAGCGAGCAGGGGAAGGGGTACGAGCAGTACTTC. Translated, it gives CASSEQGKGYEQYF.

The gene calls are TRBV6-1 and TRBJ2-7, with D perhaps being TRBD1 or TRBD2 (6 bases each). The CDR3 runs 17 residues. Germline loops: CDR1 MNHNS, CDR2 SASEGT. V dropped 1 base and J dropped 0 bases, with 16 bases sitting between them. The CDR3 DNA reads TGTGCCAGCAGTGAAGATGAACCCAGGGGAGGCTCCTACGAGCAGTACTTC. Translating it yields CASSEDEPRGGSYEQYF.

V gene TRBV7-8 combines with J gene TRBJ2-1; 9 bases are a match to TRBD2. Germline CDR1 and CDR2: SGHVS and FQNEAQ. Trimming took 8 bases from V and 7 from J; bases not matched to a gene: 6. The CDR3 contains 13 residues. The CDR3 DNA sequence: TGTGCCAGCGGCGGGAGGGCGGAGAATGAGCAGTTCTTC. Translating it yields CASGGRAENEQFF.

This chain joins TRBV29-1 and TRBJ2-3; D remains ambiguous. The CDR3 consists of 14 residues. V was pared by 4 bases and J by 1 base, with 12 bases between. Germline-derived CDR1 and CDR2 are SQVTM and ANQGSEA. The CDR3 region has the DNA TGCAGCGTTGCGGCCGAGGTCGGCACAGATACGCAGTATTTT. Amino acids: CSVAAEVGTDTQYF.

The gene calls are TRBV2 and TRBJ2-1, with D hard to call. The V gene lost 6 bases and the J gene lost 7 bases, with 4 bases spanning the gap. Germline V gene lookup returns CDR1 SNHLY and CDR2 FYNNEI. There are 10 residues in the CDR3. DNA of the CDR3: TGTGCCAGCAGGCTGAATGAGCAGTTCTTC. This gives the protein CASRLNEQFF.

This chain uses TRBV27 with TRBJ1-4; 8 nucleotides align to TRBD1. CDR1 is MNHEY and CDR2 is SMNVEV in the germline V gene (reference sequence). J was trimmed by 7 bases and V by 7 bases; bases with no gene match: 11. The CDR3 extends over 15 amino acids. CDR3 region: CASNRAGGFGEKLFF. In DNA form, the CDR3 reads TGTGCCAGCAACCGAGCAGGGGGCTTTGGTGAAAAACTGTTTTTT.

This clone has more than one count but fewer than ten. The V and J genes are TRBV7-3 and TRBJ2-1, with D perhaps matching TRBD1 or TRBD2 (5 bases each). This CDR3 is 15 amino acids long. With 5 bases removed from V and 7 bases from J, the gap between germline ends came to 18 bases. The germline V gene has CDR1 SGHTA and CDR2 FQGTGA. The CDR3 nucleotides read TGTGCCAGCAGCCCTCTTCCCGGGGCGAGGAATGAGCAGTTCTTC. The encoded protein is CASSPLPGARNEQFF. Filled out from reference TRBV7-3 and TRBJ2-1, the complete variable domain reads GAGVSQTPSNKVTEKGKYVELRCDPISGHTALYWYRQSLGQGPEFLIYFQGTGAADDSGLPNDRFFAVRPEGSVSTLKIQRTERGDSAVYLCASSPLPGARNEQFFGPGTRLTVL.

This clone has only a few counts. The chain joins TRBV6-5 to TRBJ2-7; 8 positions match TRBD2. The junction had 4 bases not matched to a gene; V was cut back by 4 bases and J by 2 bases. This CDR3 comprises 14 residues. Germline values: CDR1 MNHEY, CDR2 SVGAGI. The CDR3 nucleotides read TGTGCCAGCAGTTTTAGCGGGACTACCTACGAGCAGTACTTC. Its translation: CASSFSGTTYEQYF.

This clone showed up just a few times. The CDR3 DNA follows: TGTGCCAGCAGTCATCGGACTAGCGGGAGCTCGAATGAGCAGTTCTTC. It is translated as CASSHRTSGSSNEQFF. This chain uses TRBV2 with TRBJ2-1; 13 nucleotides line up with TRBD2. CDR3 size: 16 residues. Germline CDR1 is SNHLY and CDR2 is FYNNEI. J gave up 7 bases and V 5 bases, and 8 bases lay outside the gene matches.

The rearrangement links TRBV5-4 to TRBJ1-1; no firm D call. With 4 bases removed from V and 0 bases from J, the gap between germline ends came to 13 bases. Per the germline V gene, CDR1 is SGHNT and CDR2 is YYREEE (reference sequence). This CDR3 has 15 amino acids. CDR3 nucleotide sequence: TGTGCCAGCAGCCCACGAGGGAATTTGAACACTGAAGCTTTCTTT. Encoded protein: CASSPRGNLNTEAFF.

The chain has TRBV27 and TRBJ2-1; 9 nucleotides align to TRBD1. The CDR3 is 15 amino acids. Looked up from germline, CDR1 is MNHEY and CDR2 is SMNVEV (reference sequence). The ends lost 6 bases at V and 2 bases at J; junction bases unmatched: 5. The CDR3 coding sequence is TGTGCCAGCAGGCCCGACAGGGGGGCCTACAATGAGCAGTTCTTC. As protein: CASRPDRGAYNEQFF.

CDR3 sequence reads: CASSQDLRLAEAQETQYF. The CDR3 DNA sequence: TGCGCCAGCAGCCAAGACTTAAGGCTAGCGGAGGCCCAAGAGACCCAGTACTTC. V usage is TRBV4-1 and J usage is TRBJ2-5; 7 bases are shared with TRBD2. The CDR3 has 18 residues. V was clipped by 0 bases and J by 1 base; unmatched bases: 11. Germline CDR1 MGHRA, CDR2 YSYEKL.

The chain couples TRBV28 to TRBJ2-5; tentative D call: TRBD2 (6 bases). V lost 11 bases and J 4 bases, leaving 23 bases between the germline ends. The germline V gene has CDR1 MDHEN and CDR2 SYDVKM. This CDR3 is built from 15 residues. CDR3 nucleotide sequence: TGTGCCGGAGGTGGTGGGACTGCGTCTGGAGAGACCCAGTACTTC. Translating gives CAGGGGTASGETQYF.

The chain links TRBV2 to TRBJ2-5; 10 bases are a match to TRBD1. This CDR3 spans 15 amino acids. The germline CDR1 and CDR2 sequences are SNHLY and FYNNEI. The ends lost 8 bases at V and 5 bases at J; junction bases unmatched: 11. CDR3: CASGPGTGARETQYF. CDR3 in DNA: TGTGCCAGCGGACCCGGGACAGGGGCCAGGGAGACCCAGTACTTC.

The chain recombines TRBV7-2 with TRBJ1-6, with D tentatively TRBD1 (5 bases). Trimming shortened V by 2 bases and J by 7 bases, and 18 bases separated the two germline ends. This CDR3 is built from 17 residues. Per the germline V gene, CDR1 is SGHTA and CDR2 is FQGNSA. This CDR3 is CASSLYGARRSNSPLHF. CDR3 coding DNA: TGTGCCAGCAGCTTATACGGGGCCAGGCGCTCCAATTCACCCCTCCACTTT.